The T cell receptor beta chain under discussion was sequenced for a study of blood T cell repertoires in COVID-19. The table came from immunoSEQ multiplex PCR; TCRdb's copy has only in-frame clones and leaves some out. The table shows around 240,000 clones, with 85% to 90% occurring only once. Those enrolled, adults aged roughly 18 to 90 years, came from roughly 23 US areas. The CDR3 runs 15 residues. CDR1 SGHRS and CDR2 YFSETQ come from the germline V gene. The V end was cut by 4 bases, the J end by 6 bases, with 18 bases between. Sequences were obtained from PBMCs or T cells enriched from blood (not recorded which). This clonotype was sampled from a man aged 45-65 years who had been exposed to COVID-19. V is TRBV5-1 and J is TRBJ2-3; D perhaps matches TRBD1 (6 bases). The CDR3 here is CASSRLPNREDTQYF. CDR3 coding DNA: TGCGCCAGCAGCCGGTTGCCGAACAGGGAGGATACGCAGTATTTT.